The TCR beta chain described here comes from a study of blood T cell repertoires in COVID-19. Study-level information: Both acute and convalescent COVID-19 samples were obtained from the United States, Italy and Spain.

Trimming shortened V by 3 bases and J by 2 bases, and 14 bases separated the two germline ends. Germline V gene sequence: CDR1 DFQATT, CDR2 SNEGSKA (reference sequence). The CDR3 has 15 residues. Clones were read by immunoSEQ multiplex PCR, and TCRdb kept only the in-frame ones, dropping some. The sample holds around 250,000 clones, roughly 79% seen once. Two consecutive negative NP/OP PCR tests, clearance, or resolved symptoms defined Cohort 3 recovery. This chain links TRBV20-1 with TRBJ1-5, with D maybe TRBD1 (6 bases). Sequencing was carried out using PBMCs or T cells enriched from blood (not recorded which). The receptor's source is a man aged 40-55 years who had recovered from COVID-19. The CDR3 reads CSASIRTVGNQPQHF. CDR3 nucleotides: TGCAGTGCTAGTATCCGGACAGTCGGCAATCAGCCCCAGCATTTT.